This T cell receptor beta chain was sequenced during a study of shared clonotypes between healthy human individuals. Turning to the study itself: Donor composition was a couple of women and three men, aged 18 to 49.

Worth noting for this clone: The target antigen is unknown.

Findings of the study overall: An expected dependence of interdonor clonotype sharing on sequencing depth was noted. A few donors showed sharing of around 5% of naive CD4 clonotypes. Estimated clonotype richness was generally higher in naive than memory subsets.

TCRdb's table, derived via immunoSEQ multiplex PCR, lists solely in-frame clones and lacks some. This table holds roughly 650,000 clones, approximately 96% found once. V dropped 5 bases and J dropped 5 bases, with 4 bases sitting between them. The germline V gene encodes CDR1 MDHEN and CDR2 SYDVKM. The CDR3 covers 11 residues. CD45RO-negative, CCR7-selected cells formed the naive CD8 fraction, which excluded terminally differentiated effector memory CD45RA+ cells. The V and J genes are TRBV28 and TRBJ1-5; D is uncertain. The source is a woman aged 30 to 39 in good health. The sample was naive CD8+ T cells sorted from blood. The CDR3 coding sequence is TGTGCCAGCAGTGCGTATCAGCCCCAGCATTTT. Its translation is CASSAYQPQHF.